The clone carrying this TCR beta chain was observed at least ten times. Antigen: not known. TCRdb processed the RACE reads anew with MiXCR; each CDR3 protein has one entry. The sample carries roughly 98,000 distinct CDR3 sequences, around 12% recorded once. Time point here: patch test 1, 2 weeks after DPC sensitization. The treatment is: therapeutic diphenylcyclopropenone sensitization with weekly scalp DPC. CDR3 size: 15 residues. Germline V gives CDR1 MNHEY, CDR2 SVGEGT. Trimming cost V 5 bases and J 8 bases; bases outside gene matches: 10. The source of the sample is a study of human T cells and chemical hapten exposure. General study findings and limits: DPC sensitization did not alter TCRs above 1 in 1000 frequency.

The V call is TRBV6-2 or TRBV6-3, the J call TRBJ2-1; 9 nucleotides align to TRBD1. The sample in question was whole blood, obtained in connection with sensitization to the hapten diphenylcyclopropenone (DPC). This receptor was obtained from a middle-aged woman with alopecia areata. Some clones in this sample may be carry-over from other donors' samples. The CDR3 bases are TGTGCCAGCAGTCGGGACAGGGTGAGTCGGGATGAGCAGTTCTTC. Its protein is CASSRDRVSRDEQFF.